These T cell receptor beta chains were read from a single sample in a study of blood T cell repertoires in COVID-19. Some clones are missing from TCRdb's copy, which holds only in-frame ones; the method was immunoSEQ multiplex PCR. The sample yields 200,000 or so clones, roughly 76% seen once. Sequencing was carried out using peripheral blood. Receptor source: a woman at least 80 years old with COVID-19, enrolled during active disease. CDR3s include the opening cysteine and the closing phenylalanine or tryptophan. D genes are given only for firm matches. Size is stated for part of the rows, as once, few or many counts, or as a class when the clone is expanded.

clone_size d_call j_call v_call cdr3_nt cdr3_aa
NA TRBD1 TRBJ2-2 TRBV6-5 TGTGCCAGCAGCGCTAGGACAGGGTCCGGGGAGCTGTTTTTT CASSARTGSGELFF
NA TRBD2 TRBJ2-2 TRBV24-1 TGTGCCACCAGTGAGCTAGCGGGGGACACCGGGGAGCTGTTTTTT CATSELAGDTGELFF
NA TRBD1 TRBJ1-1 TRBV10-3 TGTGCCAGCGGACAGGGAGGCACTGAAGCTTTCTTT CASGQGGTEAFF
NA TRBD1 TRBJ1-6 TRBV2 TGTGCCAGCCAAAAGAGCCAGTCGGGACAGGGGGGGCCCCTCCACTTT CASQKSQSGQGGPLHF
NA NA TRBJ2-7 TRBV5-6 TGTGCCAGCAGCCAACAGGACTACGAGCAGTACTTC CASSQQDYEQYF
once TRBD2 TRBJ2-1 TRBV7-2 TGTGCCAGCAGCCCGGGACTAGTTTCCTACAATGAGCAGTTCTTC CASSPGLVSYNEQFF
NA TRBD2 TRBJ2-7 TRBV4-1 TGCGCCAGCAGCCAAGATGTACTAGCGGGGCGTTACGAGCAGTACTTC CASSQDVLAGRYEQYF
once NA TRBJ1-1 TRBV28 TGTGCCAGCAGTTTATATAGCAGGAACACTGAAGCTTTCTTT CASSLYSRNTEAFF
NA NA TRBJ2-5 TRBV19 TGTGCCAGTAGTATGAGCAGGGCGCGGGAGACCCAGTACTTC CASSMSRARETQYF
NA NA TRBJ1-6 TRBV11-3 TGTGCCAGCAGCTTGTTGAAGAGTTCACCCCTCCACTTT CASSLLKSSPLHF
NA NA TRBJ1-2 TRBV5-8 TGTGCCAGCAGCTCGCGGGCGGGGAACGACTATGGCTACACCTTC CASSSRAGNDYGYTF
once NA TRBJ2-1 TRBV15 TGTGCCACCAGCAGAGATCAGGGAAACTACAATGAGCAGTTCTTC CATSRDQGNYNEQFF
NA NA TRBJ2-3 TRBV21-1 TGTGCCAGCAGCAAAGCGCTTAGGACAGTCTACGCACCAGATACGCAGTATTTT CASSKALRTVYAPDTQYF
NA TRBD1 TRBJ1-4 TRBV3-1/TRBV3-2 TGTGCCAGCAGCCTCTTCCGGACAGGAAAGGATGAAAAACTGTTTTTT CASSLFRTGKDEKLFF
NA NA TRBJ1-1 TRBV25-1 TGTGCCAGCAGTGAACGGTGGAGCGCTGAAGCTTTCTTT CASSERWSAEAFF
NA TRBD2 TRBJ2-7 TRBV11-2 TGTGCCAGCAGCTGGACTAGCGGGGCTTCCTACGAGCAGTACTTC CASSWTSGASYEQYF
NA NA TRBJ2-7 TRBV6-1 TGTGCCAGCAGTGATCATTCCTACGAGCAGTACTTC CASSDHSYEQYF
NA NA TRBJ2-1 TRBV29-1 TGCAGCGTCACGACTATTCGGCAGTTCTTC CSVTTIRQFF
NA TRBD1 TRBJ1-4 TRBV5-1 TGCGCCAGCAGCTCACAGGGTCGAGACAGGGGCGAAAAACTGTTTTTT CASSSQGRDRGEKLFF
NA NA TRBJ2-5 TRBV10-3 TGTGCCATCAGTGAGTCCTCGGCAGGGCAAGAGACCCAGTACTTC CAISESSAGQETQYF
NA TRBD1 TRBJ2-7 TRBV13 TGTGCCAGCAGCCTGGGTCGGACAGGGGTCGAGCAGTACTTC CASSLGRTGVEQYF
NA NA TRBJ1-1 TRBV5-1 TGCGCCAGCAGCTTGGGCGGGACGACACGGAACACTGAAGCTTTCTTT CASSLGGTTRNTEAFF
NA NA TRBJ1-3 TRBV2 TGTGCCAGCAGCCCCTGGGGGGGGCCCGTCGGAAACACCATATATTTT CASSPWGGPVGNTIYF
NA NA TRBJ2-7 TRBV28 TGTGCCAGCAGTTCCACTCTGAGCTCCTACGAGCAGTACTTC CASSSTLSSYEQYF
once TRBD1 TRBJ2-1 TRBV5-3 TGTGCCTCAAATAGTCAACGGGACAGGGCCTACAATGAGCAGTTCTTC CASNSQRDRAYNEQFF
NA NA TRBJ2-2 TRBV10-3 TGTGCCATCGGCGGGGAACCGAACACCGGGGAGCTGTTTTTT CAIGGEPNTGELFF
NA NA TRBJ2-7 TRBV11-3 TGTGCCAGCAGCTTAGACACATATCAGGGGTCCTACGAGCAGTACTTC CASSLDTYQGSYEQYF
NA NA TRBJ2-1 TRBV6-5 TGTGCCAGCAGTTACTCAGTAGGGAGCTCCTACAATGAGCAGTTCTTC CASSYSVGSSYNEQFF
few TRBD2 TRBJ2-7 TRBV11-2 TGTGCCAGCAGCTTAGCGGCTAGCGGGACCTCCTACGAGCAGTACTTC CASSLAASGTSYEQYF
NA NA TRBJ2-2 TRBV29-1 TGCAGCGCCTCCAGGGGGGACACCGGGGAGCTGTTTTTT CSASRGDTGELFF
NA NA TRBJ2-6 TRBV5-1 TGCGCCAGCAGCTTGGCAGGCTCTGGGGCCAACGTCCTGACTTTC CASSLAGSGANVLTF